These 32 T cell receptor beta chains were all obtained from the same sample, sequenced in a study of blood T cell repertoires in COVID-19. Measured with immunoSEQ multiplex PCR; TCRdb has only the in-frame clones, and not every one. The data hold some 180,000 clones, with about four fifths observed a single time. The source material was peripheral blood. Receptors were obtained from a man in his sixties with acute or convalescent COVID-19.

V is TRBV12-5 and J is TRBJ1-1, with D uncertain. CDR1 is LGHNT, CDR2 FRNRAP, per germline. The V gene lost 0 bases and the J gene lost 1 base, with 9 bases spanning the gap. The CDR3 spans 15 residues. In DNA, the CDR3 is TGTGCTAGTGGTTTGGTACAGAGCGGGAACACTGAAGCTTTCTTT. Translating it yields CASGLVQSGNTEAFF.

This chain links TRBV10-3 with TRBJ2-7; D remains ambiguous. V lost 10 bases and J 0 bases, leaving 7 bases between the germline ends. Germline CDR1 is ENHRY and CDR2 is SYGVKD. The CDR3 loop spans 11 amino acids. CDR3 region: CATISSYEQYF. CDR3 DNA sequence: TGTGCCACGATCAGCTCCTACGAGCAGTACTTC.

This clone was picked up a small number of times. J is TRBJ1-6 and V is TRBV7-9; no definite D call. Germline V CDR1 and CDR2: SEHNR, FQNEAQ (reference sequence). Trimming left V 1 base short and J 9 bases short, with 13 bases between. The CDR3 consists of 15 residues. The CDR3 DNA reads TGTGCCAGCAGCTTAGGAGGGCGTCGGGTTTCACCCCTCCACTTT. Translating it yields CASSLGGRRVSPLHF.

This clone has a single count. The chain joins TRBV19 to TRBJ1-5; D gene uncertain. V was shortened by 1 base and J by 1 base, with 2 bases between the two germline ends. The CDR3 is made up of 13 amino acids. Germline V lookup: CDR1 LNHDA, CDR2 SQIVND (reference sequence). CDR3: CASSIASNQPQHF. The CDR3 DNA sequence: TGTGCCAGTAGTATAGCGAGCAATCAGCCCCAGCATTTT.

The chain is built from TRBV9 and TRBJ1-2; a possible D gene is TRBD1 (5 bases). The CDR3 loop spans 12 amino acids. V lost 3 bases, J lost 2 bases, and 5 bases lay in between. Germline V gene data show CDR1 as SGDLS and CDR2 as YYNGEE. CDR3 in DNA: TGTGCCAGCAGCGCAGGGAACTATGGCTACACCTTC. Its protein product is CASSAGNYGYTF.

The CDR3, as DNA: TGCAGCGTTTGGGGACAGGGGGGCTACACCTTC. The encoded protein is CSVWGQGGYTF. The J gene is TRBJ1-2, the V gene TRBV29-1; 10 positions match TRBD1. Germline loops: CDR1 SQVTM, CDR2 ANQGSEA. The CDR3 runs to 11 residues. J lost 8 bases, V lost 5 bases, and 2 bases had no gene match.

Concerning this clone itself: A much more abundant neighbour one base away suggests this may be a read error. V gene TRBV12-3 or TRBV12-4 combines with J gene TRBJ2-1; 7 bases agree with TRBD1. The trim removed 6 bases at V and 4 bases at J, leaving 3 bases unmatched. The CDR3 consists of 13 residues. In DNA form, the CDR3 reads TGTGCCAGCAGACCGGGACAGTACAATGAGCAGTTCTTC. Its translation: CASRPGQYNEQFF.

J is TRBJ2-3 and V is TRBV7-2; no clear D. In germline, CDR1 is SGHTA, CDR2 FQGNSA. This CDR3 contains 12 residues. The ends were cut back, 5 bases at V and 5 bases at J, with 8 bases in the middle. CDR3 sequence reads: CASSGNRDTQYF. The DNA for the CDR3 is TGTGCCAGCAGCGGAAACAGAGATACGCAGTATTTT.

This clone was recorded many times. The chain employs TRBV29-1 and TRBJ1-2, with 7 bases identical to TRBD1. The V and J ends lost 7 bases and 1 base, in that order; junction bases with no gene match: 15. The length of the CDR3 is 16 residues. Germline CDR1 and CDR2: SQVTM and ANQGSEA. In nucleotides, the CDR3 is TGCAGCGGCGGAAACTCGGGACAGCTCTATAACTATGGCTACACCTTC. Its protein product is CSGGNSGQLYNYGYTF.

The chain employs TRBV4-3 and TRBJ1-1, with TRBD1 identical over 8 bases. The CDR3 is 15 residues long. Unmatched junction bases numbered 8, after V lost 0 bases and J lost 8 bases. From germline, CDR1 is LGHNA and CDR2 YSLEER. The CDR3 here is CASSQDLLWTGEAFF. Here the CDR3 DNA reads TGCGCCAGCAGCCAAGATTTACTCTGGACAGGGGAAGCTTTCTTT.

The chain employs TRBV4-2 and TRBJ2-1; unclear D gene. The V gene's germline CDR1 is LGHNA and CDR2 YNFKEQ. V was trimmed by 4 bases and J by 1 base, leaving 14 bases between them. This CDR3 is 16 amino acids long. As DNA, the CDR3 is TGTGCCAGCAGCCCCCTCGCAGGTGGTTCCTACAATGAGCAGTTCTTC. Protein product: CASSPLAGGSYNEQFF.

This clone was picked up one time. J is TRBJ1-6 and V is TRBV25-1, with 11 bases identical to TRBD1. Unmatched junction bases numbered 4, after V lost 10 bases and J lost 8 bases. The CDR3 is 13 amino acids. Germline CDR1 MGHDK, CDR2 SYGVNS. The CDR3 reads CATQDRGHSPLHF. As DNA, the CDR3 is TGTGCCACCCAGGACAGGGGGCATTCACCCCTCCACTTT.

The count of this clone is one. CDR3 loop: CASSFSGLKTGELFF. The CDR3 bases are TGTGCCAGCAGTTTTTCCGGGTTGAAGACCGGGGAGCTGTTTTTT. V and J are TRBV6-5 and TRBJ2-2; unclear D gene. Deletions cut 4 bases from V and 5 bases from J, with 14 bases between. The germline CDR1 and CDR2 sequences are MNHEY and SVGAGI. This CDR3 is 15 amino acids long.

This clone turned up a few times. The genes are TRBV7-2 and TRBJ1-5; D call uncertain. V was trimmed by 6 bases and J by 0 bases, leaving 9 bases between them. Germline V lookup: CDR1 SGHTA, CDR2 FQGNSA. CDR3 size: 14 residues. The CDR3 is CASSSTPSNQPQHF. The CDR3 nucleotides read TGTGCCAGCAGTTCGACACCTAGCAATCAGCCCCAGCATTTT. Full variable domain (outside the CDR3, taken from reference TRBV7-2 and TRBJ1-5): GAGVSQSPSNKVTEKGKDVELRCDPISGHTALYWYRQSLGQGLEFLIYFQGNSAPDKSGLPSDRFSAERTGGSVSTLTIQRTQQEDSAVYLCASSSTPSNQPQHFGDGTRLSIL.

This sequence joins TRBV27 and TRBJ2-1; 7 nucleotides match TRBD1. Germline trimming cut 7 bases from V and 0 bases from J; bases unmatched to any gene: 3. Germline V gives CDR1 MNHEY, CDR2 SMNVEV (reference sequence). The CDR3 is 14 residues long. As DNA, the CDR3 is TGTGCCAGCAAAAGGGGGCTCTCCTACAATGAGCAGTTCTTC. It encodes CASKRGLSYNEQFF.

The chain carries TRBV7-3 and TRBJ2-1, with TRBD1 identical over 7 bases. There are 17 residues in the CDR3. CDR1 SGHTA and CDR2 FQGTGA come from the germline V gene. With V trimmed by 2 bases and J by 5 bases, 12 bases remained unmatched. CDR3 sequence reads: CASSLFGTATGNNEQFF. The CDR3 DNA sequence: TGTGCCAGCAGCTTATTTGGGACAGCCACTGGGAACAATGAGCAGTTCTTC.

The CDR3 loop is CASSESPGYEQYF. CDR3 in DNA: TGCGCCAGCAGTGAGTCTCCCGGGTACGAGCAGTACTTC. The V gene is TRBV10-1, the J gene TRBJ2-7; D uncertain. V was trimmed by 0 bases and J by 4 bases, leaving 7 bases between them. CDR3 size: 13 residues. From germline, CDR1 is WNHNN and CDR2 SYGVQD (reference sequence).

The rearrangement uses TRBV18 and TRBJ2-2; TRBD1 agrees at 9 bases. The CDR3 is 17 amino acids. CDR1 is KGHSH and CDR2 is LQKENI in the germline V gene. With 9 bases clipped from V and 4 bases from J, the junction kept 15 bases outside the gene matches. The CDR3 sequence is CASQRNPGQGSTGELFF. The CDR3 DNA reads TGTGCCAGTCAACGGAATCCGGGACAGGGAAGCACCGGGGAGCTGTTTTTT. The full variable domain, with the rest looked up from reference TRBV18 and TRBJ2-2, is NAGVMQNPRHLVRRRGQEARLRCSPMKGHSHVYWYRQLPEEGLKFMVYLQKENIIDESGMPKERFSAEFPKEGPSILRIQQVVRGDSAAYFCASQRNPGQGSTGELFFGEGSRLTVL.

This clone was counted a single time. The chain joins TRBV27 to TRBJ2-6; 8 bases map to TRBD2. This CDR3 has 16 residues. Per germline, CDR1 MNHEY and CDR2 SMNVEV (reference sequence). Losses at the gene ends were 2 bases for V and 2 bases for J; bases not matched to a gene: 2. The CDR3 bases are TGTGCCAGCAGTTTACGGGGGGGTACTGGGGCCAACGTCCTGACTTTC. The encoded protein is CASSLRGGTGANVLTF.

The V and J genes are TRBV28 and TRBJ2-5; possible D gene TRBD1, 6 bases. V lost 10 bases and J 2 bases, leaving 14 bases between the germline ends. This CDR3 has 13 amino acids. Looked up from germline, CDR1 is MDHEN and CDR2 is SYDVKM. DNA for the CDR3: TGTGCCATCCAGGGGTCACCACAAGAGACCCAGTACTTC. Residues: CAIQGSPQETQYF.

This chain joins TRBV4-2 and TRBJ1-3, with no clear D. This CDR3 region has 16 residues. Germline V gene sequence: CDR1 LGHNA, CDR2 YNFKEQ. Trimming cost V 1 base and J 0 bases, with 10 bases left between them. CDR3 nucleotides: TGTGCCAGCAGCCAAGCTATTACCTCCTCTGGAAACACCATATATTTT. Amino acid sequence: CASSQAITSSGNTIYF.

For this clone: Additional DNA sequences in this sample encode the identical CDR3. This chain connects TRBV18 to TRBJ2-3; TRBD1 might be the D (5 bases). CDR1 and CDR2 from the germline V gene are KGHSH and LQKENI. Trimming pared 3 bases from V and 1 base from J, leaving 11 bases between. This CDR3 contains 15 residues. This CDR3 reads CASSPLQARTDTQYF. In nucleotides, the CDR3 is TGTGCCAGCTCACCCTTACAGGCGCGCACAGATACGCAGTATTTT.

The chain is built from TRBV23-1 and TRBJ1-5; 10 nucleotides match TRBD1. Being an ORF, TRBV23-1 has a function that is uncertain. V gave up 0 bases and J gave up 5 bases; unmatched junction bases: 4. The CDR3 is 16 residues long. This chain's CDR3 is CASSQSRGTGDQPQHF. CDR3 in DNA: TGCGCCAGCAGTCAATCTAGAGGGACAGGGGATCAGCCCCAGCATTTT.

This clone was found once. The chain is built from TRBV3-1 (or the pseudogene TRBV3-2) and TRBJ2-1; TRBD2 matches 11 bases. V was pared by 4 bases and J by 9 bases, with 5 bases of the junction left unmatched. The CDR3 consists of 14 residues. From germline, CDR1 is LGHDT and CDR2 YNNKEL (reference sequence). In nucleotides, the CDR3 is TGTGCCAGCAGCCCGACTAGCGGGGACAGTGAGCAGTTCTTC. The encoded protein is CASSPTSGDSEQFF.

This chain uses TRBV6-1 with TRBJ2-5; no clear D gene. Trimming took 0 bases from V and 4 from J, leaving 12 bases between them. The CDR3 consists of 15 residues. CDR1 and CDR2 (germline): MNHNS, SASEGT. CDR3 sequence (DNA): TGTGCCAGCAGTGAAGCAGGCGACACGAGAGAGACCCAGTACTTC. The encoded protein is CASSEAGDTRETQYF.

The chain combines TRBV5-1 with TRBJ1-1; TRBD1 is a possible D gene (6 bases). This CDR3 is built from 14 residues. Germline CDR1 is SGHRS and CDR2 is YFSETQ. The V end was cut by 4 bases, the J end by 0 bases, with 10 bases between. Here the CDR3 DNA reads TGCGCCAGCAGCGGGGACACCTTGAACACTGAAGCTTTCTTT. Translation: CASSGDTLNTEAFF. Full variable domain (outside the CDR3, taken from reference TRBV5-1 and TRBJ1-1): KAGVTQTPRYLIKTRGQQVTLSCSPISGHRSVSWYQQTPGQGLQFLFEYFSETQRNKGNFPGRFSGRQFSNSRSEMNVSTLELGDSALYLCASSGDTLNTEAFFGQGTRLTVV.

V and J are TRBV7-8 and TRBJ2-5, with D possibly being TRBD1 (5 bases). The V gene lost 6 bases and the J gene lost 0 bases, with 17 bases spanning the gap. CDR1 is SGHVS and CDR2 is FQNEAQ in the germline V gene. The CDR3 spans 16 residues. This chain's CDR3 is CASSRYRISDQETQYF. CDR3 nucleotide sequence: TGTGCCAGCAGTAGATACAGGATATCCGACCAAGAGACCCAGTACTTC.

The rearrangement joins TRBV9 to TRBJ2-1; 11 bases are shared with TRBD2. V was clipped by 4 bases and J by 9 bases; unmatched bases: 9. The V gene's germline CDR1 is SGDLS and CDR2 YYNGEE. The CDR3 extends over 15 amino acids. Written as DNA, the CDR3 is TGTGCCAGCAGCTCCGTAGCGGGGGGGCAGGGTGAGCAGTTCTTC. Translation gives CASSSVAGGQGEQFF.

The chain couples TRBV6-6 to TRBJ2-7; TRBD2 matches at 8 bases. V lost 2 bases to trimming and J lost 7 bases; unmatched junction nucleotides: 7. The CDR3 is 14 amino acids. CDR1 is MNHNY, CDR2 SVGAGI, per germline (reference sequence). CDR3 protein: CASSYGLAGNEQYF. CDR3 bases: TGTGCCAGCAGTTACGGGCTAGCGGGCAATGAGCAGTACTTC.

The chain carries TRBV2 and TRBJ2-3; 16 nucleotides line up with TRBD2. Per the germline V gene, CDR1 is SNHLY and CDR2 is FYNNEI. The V and J ends lost 1 base and 0 bases, in that order; junction bases with no gene match: 4. CDR3 length: 19 amino acids. CDR3 DNA sequence: TGTGCCAGCAGTGAAGTCGGGACTAGCGGGGGGGCTAGCACAGATACGCAGTATTTT. This encodes CASSEVGTSGGASTDTQYF.

The chain has TRBV3-1 (or the pseudogene TRBV3-2) and TRBJ1-5; D uncertain. V was shortened by 0 bases and J by 9 bases, with 9 bases between the two germline ends. Germline V gene lookup returns CDR1 LGHDT and CDR2 YNNKEL (reference sequence). The CDR3 has 13 amino acids. CDR3 DNA sequence: TGTGCCAGCAGCCAAGACAGGTTGTCGCCCCAGCATTTT. Its translation is CASSQDRLSPQHF.

This chain connects TRBV19 to TRBJ2-1, with TRBD2 matching over 9 bases. The CDR3 loop spans 16 amino acids. CDR1 is LNHDA and CDR2 is SQIVND in the germline V gene (reference sequence). After removal of 4 bases from V and 7 bases from J, the junction contained 11 bases not matched to a gene. As DNA, the CDR3 is TGTGCCAGTAGTACCCCCGTAGCGGGAGTAAAAAATGAGCAGTTCTTC. It codes for CASSTPVAGVKNEQFF.